This T cell receptor beta chain comes out of a study of blood T cell repertoires in COVID-19. Study context: PBMCs, B-cell-depleted T cells, or T cells provided the cDNA or gDNA that made up the material.

Germline lookup yields CDR1 SGHRS and CDR2 YFSETQ. Trimming removed 4 bases at V and 4 bases at J, with 10 bases between. The CDR3 runs to 13 residues. During active infection, Seattle patients enrolled and were then monitored through disease. Study processing details: Nucleated cell counts were estimated from reference gene primer amplification. Sequencing was performed with immunoSEQ multiplex PCR; in TCRdb, only in-frame clones are kept and a portion is missing. The V and J calls and clone size come from that table; D and trimming were worked out from the DNA. The sample holds 350,000 or so clones, about nine tenths seen once.

The chain links TRBV5-1 to TRBJ2-3; maybe TRBD1 (5 bases). What was sequenced was peripheral blood. This receptor was obtained from a woman in her thirties with COVID-19, enrolled during active disease. This CDR3 is CASSISQADTQYF. The DNA of the CDR3 is TGCGCCAGCAGCATATCACAGGCAGATACGCAGTATTTT.